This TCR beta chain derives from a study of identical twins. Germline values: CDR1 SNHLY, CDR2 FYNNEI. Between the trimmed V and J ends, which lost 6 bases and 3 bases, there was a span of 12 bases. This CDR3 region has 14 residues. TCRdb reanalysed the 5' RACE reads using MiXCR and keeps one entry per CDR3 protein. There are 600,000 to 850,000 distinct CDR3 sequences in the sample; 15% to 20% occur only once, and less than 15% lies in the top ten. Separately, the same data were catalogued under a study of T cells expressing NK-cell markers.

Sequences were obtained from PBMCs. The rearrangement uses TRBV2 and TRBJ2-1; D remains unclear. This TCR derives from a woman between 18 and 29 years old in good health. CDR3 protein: CASRREEDYNEQFF. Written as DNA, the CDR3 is TGTGCCAGCAGGCGAGAGGAAGACTACAATGAGCAGTTCTTC. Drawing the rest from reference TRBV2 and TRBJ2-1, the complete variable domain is EPEVTQTPSHQVTQMGQEVILRCVPISNHLYFYWYRQILGQKVEFLVSFYNNEISEKSEIFDDQFSVERPDGSNFTLKIRSTKLEDSAMYFCASRREEDYNEQFFGPGTRLTVL.